The following is a T cell receptor beta chain sequence with its context. The sample belongs to a study of T cell changes during pregnancy in multiple sclerosis. Per germline, CDR1 MNHEY and CDR2 SMNVEV (reference sequence). Trimming cost V 6 bases and J 5 bases; bases outside gene matches: 9. CDR3 length: 15 amino acids. Profiled with immunoSEQ multiplex PCR; TCRdb holds only in-frame clones, not every one. The sample shows about 69,000 clones, 75% to 95% of them seen only once. V and J are TRBV27 and TRBJ1-5, with 8 bases identical to TRBD1. The material was CD4+ T cells from peripheral blood mononuclear cells, obtained in the third trimester of pregnancy. The sequence derives from a female donor in good health, enrolled as a control in a pregnancy study. The CDR3 region has the DNA TGTGCCAGCAGCGACAGGGGCCATTCTTATCAGCCCCAGCATTTT. The encoded protein is CASSDRGHSYQPQHF.